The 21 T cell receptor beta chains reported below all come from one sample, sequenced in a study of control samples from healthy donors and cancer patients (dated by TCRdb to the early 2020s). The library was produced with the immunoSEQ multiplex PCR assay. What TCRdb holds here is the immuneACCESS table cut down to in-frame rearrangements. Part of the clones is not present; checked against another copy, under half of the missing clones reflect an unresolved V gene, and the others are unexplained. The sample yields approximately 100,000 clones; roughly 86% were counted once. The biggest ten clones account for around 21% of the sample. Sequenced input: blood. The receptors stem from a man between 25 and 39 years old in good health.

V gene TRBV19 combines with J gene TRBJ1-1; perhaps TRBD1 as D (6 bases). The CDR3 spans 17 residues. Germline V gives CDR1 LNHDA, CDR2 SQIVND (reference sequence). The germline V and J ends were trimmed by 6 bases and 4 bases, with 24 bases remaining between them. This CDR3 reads CASRAQKDSSLGTEAFF. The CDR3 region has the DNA TGTGCCAGTAGAGCCCAAAAGGACAGTTCTTTGGGCACTGAAGCTTTCTTT.

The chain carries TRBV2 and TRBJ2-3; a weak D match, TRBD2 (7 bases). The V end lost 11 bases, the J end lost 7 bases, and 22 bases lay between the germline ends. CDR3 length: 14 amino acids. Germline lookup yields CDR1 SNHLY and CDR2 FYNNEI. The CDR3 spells CAGRPGGLGNTQYF. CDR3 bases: TGTGCCGGACGACCGGGGGGCCTGGGGAATACGCAGTATTTT.

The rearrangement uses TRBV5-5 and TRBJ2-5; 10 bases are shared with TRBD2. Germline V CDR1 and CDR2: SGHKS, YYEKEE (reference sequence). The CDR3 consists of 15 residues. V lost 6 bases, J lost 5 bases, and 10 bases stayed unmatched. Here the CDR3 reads CASKPWASGGETQYF. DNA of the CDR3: TGTGCCAGCAAGCCTTGGGCTAGCGGGGGTGAGACCCAGTACTTC.

CDR3 coding DNA: TGTGCCAGCAGCCCAGGGGAAGCGGGGGGGCCCCACTCCTACAATGAGCAGTTCTTC. This encodes CASSPGEAGGPHSYNEQFF. The chain employs TRBV9 and TRBJ2-1; 10 positions match TRBD2. The V and J ends lost 4 bases and 0 bases, in that order; junction bases with no gene match: 13. CDR1 and CDR2 (germline): SGDLS, YYNGEE. The CDR3 totals 19 residues.

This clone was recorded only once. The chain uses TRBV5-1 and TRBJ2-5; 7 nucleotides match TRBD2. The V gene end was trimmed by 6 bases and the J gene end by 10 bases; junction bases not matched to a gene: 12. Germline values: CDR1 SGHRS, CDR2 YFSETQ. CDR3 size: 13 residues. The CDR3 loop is CASNPGLADVQYF. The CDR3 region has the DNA TGCGCCAGCAACCCGGGGCTAGCGGATGTCCAGTACTTC.

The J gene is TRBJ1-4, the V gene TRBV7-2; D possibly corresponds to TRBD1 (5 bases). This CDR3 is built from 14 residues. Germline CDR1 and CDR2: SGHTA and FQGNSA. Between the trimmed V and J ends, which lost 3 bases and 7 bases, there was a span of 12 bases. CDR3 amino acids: CASSFGGGGEKLFF. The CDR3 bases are TGTGCCAGCAGCTTTGGCGGGGGAGGTGAAAAACTGTTTTTT. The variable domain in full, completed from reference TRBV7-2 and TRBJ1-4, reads GAGVSQSPSNKVTEKGKDVELRCDPISGHTALYWYRQSLGQGLEFLIYFQGNSAPDKSGLPSDRFSAERTGGSVSTLTIQRTQQEDSAVYLCASSFGGGGEKLFFGSGTQLSVL.

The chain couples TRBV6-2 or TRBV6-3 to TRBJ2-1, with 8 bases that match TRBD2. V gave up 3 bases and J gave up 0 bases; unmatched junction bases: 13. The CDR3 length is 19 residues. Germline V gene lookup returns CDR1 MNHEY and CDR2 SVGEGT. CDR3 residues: CASSYTPSERESSYNEQFF. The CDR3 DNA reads TGTGCCAGCAGTTATACCCCTAGCGAGCGGGAGTCCTCCTACAATGAGCAGTTCTTC.

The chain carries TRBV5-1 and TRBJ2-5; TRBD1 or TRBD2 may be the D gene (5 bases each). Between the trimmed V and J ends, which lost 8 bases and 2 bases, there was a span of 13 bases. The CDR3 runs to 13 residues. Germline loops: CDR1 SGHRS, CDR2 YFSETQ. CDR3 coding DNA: TGCGCCAGTCAACAGGAGGCTCAAGAGACCCAGTACTTC. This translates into CASQQEAQETQYF. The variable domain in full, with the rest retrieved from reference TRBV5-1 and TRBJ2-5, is KAGVTQTPRYLIKTRGQQVTLSCSPISGHRSVSWYQQTPGQGLQFLFEYFSETQRNKGNFPGRFSGRQFSNSRSEMNVSTLELGDSALYLCASQQEAQETQYFGPGTRLLVL.

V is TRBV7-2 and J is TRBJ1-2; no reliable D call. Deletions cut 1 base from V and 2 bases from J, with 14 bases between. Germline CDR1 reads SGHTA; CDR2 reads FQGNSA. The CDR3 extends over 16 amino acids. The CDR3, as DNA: TGTGCCAGCAGCTTAGAACGGGGAACTCTGAACTATGGCTACACCTTC. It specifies CASSLERGTLNYGYTF.

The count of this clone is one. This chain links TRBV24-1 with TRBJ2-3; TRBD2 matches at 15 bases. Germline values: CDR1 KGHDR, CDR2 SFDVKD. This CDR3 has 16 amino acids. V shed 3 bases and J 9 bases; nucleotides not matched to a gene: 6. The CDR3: CATSDRTSGGANTQYF. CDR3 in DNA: TGTGCCACCAGTGATCGGACTAGCGGGGGGGCAAACACGCAGTATTTT.

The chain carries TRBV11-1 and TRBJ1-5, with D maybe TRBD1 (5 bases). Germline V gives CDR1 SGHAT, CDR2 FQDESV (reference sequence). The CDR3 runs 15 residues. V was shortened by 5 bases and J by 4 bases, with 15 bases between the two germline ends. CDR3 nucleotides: TGTGCCAGCAGCCAAGACCTTTGGGGGAATCAGCCCCAGCATTTT. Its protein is CASSQDLWGNQPQHF. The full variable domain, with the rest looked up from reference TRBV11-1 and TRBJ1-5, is EAEVAQSPRYKITEKSQAVAFWCDPISGHATLYWYRQILGQGPELLVQFQDESVVDDSQLPKDRFSAERLKGVDSTLKIQPAELGDSAMYLCASSQDLWGNQPQHFGDGTRLSIL.

The CDR3 reads CASGLARTGVDTEAFF. In nucleotides, the CDR3 is TGTGCTAGTGGTTTGGCCCGGACAGGGGTGGACACTGAAGCTTTCTTT. The V gene is TRBV12-5, the J gene TRBJ1-1; 9 bases match TRBD1. V shed 1 base, J shed 3 bases, and the junction held 6 bases outside the gene matches. This CDR3 comprises 16 residues. The germline V gene has CDR1 LGHNT and CDR2 FRNRAP.

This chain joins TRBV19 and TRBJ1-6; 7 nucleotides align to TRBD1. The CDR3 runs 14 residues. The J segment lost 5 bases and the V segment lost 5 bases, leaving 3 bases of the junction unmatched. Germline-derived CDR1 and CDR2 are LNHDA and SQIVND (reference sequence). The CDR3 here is CASSRDSNNSPLHF. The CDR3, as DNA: TGTGCCAGTAGTCGGGACAGCAATAATTCACCCCTCCACTTT.

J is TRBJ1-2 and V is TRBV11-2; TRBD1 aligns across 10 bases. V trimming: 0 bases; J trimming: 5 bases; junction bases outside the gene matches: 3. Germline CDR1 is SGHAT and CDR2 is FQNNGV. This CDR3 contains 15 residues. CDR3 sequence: CASSLDGQGGYGYTF. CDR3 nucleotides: TGTGCCAGCAGCTTAGACGGACAGGGGGGTTATGGCTACACCTTC.

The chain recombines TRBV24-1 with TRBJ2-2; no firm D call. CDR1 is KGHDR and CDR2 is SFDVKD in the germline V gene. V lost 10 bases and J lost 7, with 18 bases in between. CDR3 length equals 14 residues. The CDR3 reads CATQALGLSGELFF. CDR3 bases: TGTGCCACTCAAGCCCTAGGGTTGAGCGGGGAGCTGTTTTTT.

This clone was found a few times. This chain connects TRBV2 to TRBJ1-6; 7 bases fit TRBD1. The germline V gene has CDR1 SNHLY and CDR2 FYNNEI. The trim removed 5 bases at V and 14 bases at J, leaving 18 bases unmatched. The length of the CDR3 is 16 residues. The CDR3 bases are TGTGCCAGCAGTCATTCGGGACAGACCTACGGAGAGGCCCTCCACTTT. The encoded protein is CASSHSGQTYGEALHF. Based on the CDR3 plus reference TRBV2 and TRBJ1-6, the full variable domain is EPEVTQTPSHQVTQMGQEVILRCVPISNHLYFYWYRQILGQKVEFLVSFYNNEISEKSEIFDDQFSVERPDGSNFTLKIRSTKLEDSAMYFCASSHSGQTYGEALHFGNGTRLTVT.

CDR3 protein: CASYENPGGTDTQYF. CDR3 coding DNA: TGCGCCAGCTACGAGAACCCTGGAGGCACAGATACGCAGTATTTT. This sequence joins TRBV5-1 and TRBJ2-3; D uncertain. Germline CDR1 and CDR2: SGHRS and YFSETQ. This CDR3 is built from 15 residues. V lost 7 bases and J 1 base, leaving 16 bases between the germline ends.

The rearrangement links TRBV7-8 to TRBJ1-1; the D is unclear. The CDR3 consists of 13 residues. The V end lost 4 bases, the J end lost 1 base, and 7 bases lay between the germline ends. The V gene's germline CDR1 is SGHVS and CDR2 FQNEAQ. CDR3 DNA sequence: TGTGCCAGCAGCTCGTATCAGAACACTGAAGCTTTCTTT. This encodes CASSSYQNTEAFF.

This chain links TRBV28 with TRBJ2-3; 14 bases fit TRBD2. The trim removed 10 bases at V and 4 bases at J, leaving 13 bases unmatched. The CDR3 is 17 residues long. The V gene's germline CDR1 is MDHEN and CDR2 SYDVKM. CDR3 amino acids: CAIIGLAGGVIPDTQYF. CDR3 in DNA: TGTGCCATTATCGGACTAGCGGGGGGTGTTATCCCAGATACGCAGTATTTT.

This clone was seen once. In DNA form, the CDR3 reads TGTGCCAGCAGTTACCGGGTCAGTAATCCAGGGGGCAACTACGAGCAGTACTTC. Translated, it gives CASSYRVSNPGGNYEQYF. The chain uses TRBV28 and TRBJ2-7; 8 nucleotides align to TRBD1. The CDR3 is 18 amino acids. The junction had 17 bases not matched to a gene; V was cut back by 4 bases and J by 3 bases. Per germline, CDR1 MDHEN and CDR2 SYDVKM.

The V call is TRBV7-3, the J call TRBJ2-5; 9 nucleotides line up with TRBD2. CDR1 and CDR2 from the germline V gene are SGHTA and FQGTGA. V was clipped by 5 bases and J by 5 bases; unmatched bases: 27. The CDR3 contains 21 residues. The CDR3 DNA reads TGTGCCAGCAGCCCCATTCGCGGGGGGGCGGGGAAAACCTATAGAGAGGAGACCCAGTACTTC. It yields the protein CASSPIRGGAGKTYREETQYF. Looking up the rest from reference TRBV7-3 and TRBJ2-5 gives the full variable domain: GAGVSQTPSNKVTEKGKYVELRCDPISGHTALYWYRQSLGQGPEFLIYFQGTGAADDSGLPNDRFFAVRPEGSVSTLKIQRTERGDSAVYLCASSPIRGGAGKTYREETQYFGPGTRLLVL.